This T cell receptor beta chain was identified in a study of identical twins. TCRdb reanalysed the 5' RACE reads using MiXCR and keeps one entry per CDR3 protein. The table has 200,000 to 250,000 distinct CDR3 sequences, around 6.8% seen once. Deletions cut 0 bases from V and 5 bases from J, with 14 bases between. The CDR3 consists of 15 residues. Germline V CDR1 and CDR2: SNHLY, FYNNEI. These sequences were also reported in another study, on yellow fever vaccine responses in identical twins.

Sequenced: memory (CD45RO+) T cells sorted from blood. The clonotype comes from a woman younger than 35 in good health. The J gene is TRBJ2-7, the V gene TRBV2, with D maybe TRBD1 (7 bases). In DNA, the CDR3 is TGTGCCAGCAGTGAAGCAGGCCAGGGGGGACACGAGCAGTACTTC. It specifies CASSEAGQGGHEQYF.